The rows below give T cell receptor beta chains drawn from one sample of a study of blood T cells in healthy people across ages. TCRdb used MiXCR to reprocess the 5' RACE reads, holding one entry per CDR3 protein. The sample has 910,000 or so distinct CDR3 sequences, roughly half seen once. The sequenced material came from blood. All receptors derive from a woman in her sixties in good health. The conserved cysteine and the conserved F or W are not part of the CDR3 here. D genes are given only for firm matches. Size is stated for part of the rows, as once, few or many counts, or as a class when the clone is expanded.

v_call: TRBV27; clone_size: once; j_call: .; d_call: .; cdr3_aa: ASSFRARNYEQY
v_call: TRBV12-3/TRBV12-4; clone_size: .; j_call: TRBJ2-3; d_call: TRBD2; cdr3_aa: ASTKREFSSDAQY
v_call: TRBV9; clone_size: .; j_call: TRBJ2-5; d_call: TRBD2; cdr3_aa: ASSVETGGHGGQY
v_call: TRBV29-1; clone_size: .; j_call: TRBJ2-7; d_call: .; cdr3_aa: GVKPRDTSYEQY
v_call: TRBV6-2/TRBV6-3; clone_size: .; j_call: TRBJ1-2; d_call: .; cdr3_aa: ASTVQVFYGYT
v_call: TRBV5-1; clone_size: few; j_call: TRBJ2-7; d_call: .; cdr3_aa: ASSLVTRVDEQY
v_call: TRBV4-1; clone_size: .; j_call: TRBJ2-1; d_call: .; cdr3_aa: ASSQSWQGRGNEQF
v_call: TRBV4-3; clone_size: .; j_call: TRBJ2-7; d_call: .; cdr3_aa: ASSQEIGLYEQY
v_call: TRBV19; clone_size: once; j_call: TRBJ2-5; d_call: TRBD2; cdr3_aa: ASSITSGDYNEQY
v_call: TRBV27; clone_size: few; j_call: TRBJ2-7; d_call: TRBD1; cdr3_aa: ASSPGTGGHEQY
v_call: TRBV27; clone_size: few; j_call: TRBJ2-4; d_call: .; cdr3_aa: ASKTAGVNIQY
v_call: TRBV7-9; clone_size: few; j_call: TRBJ1-2; d_call: .; cdr3_aa: ASSLVYGYT
v_call: TRBV6-2/TRBV6-3; clone_size: .; j_call: TRBJ1-2; d_call: TRBD1; cdr3_aa: ASRSDRQRGYT
v_call: TRBV11-1; clone_size: .; j_call: TRBJ2-7; d_call: .; cdr3_aa: ASSLVTVGEQY
v_call: TRBV9; clone_size: few; j_call: TRBJ2-7; d_call: .; cdr3_aa: ASSLLTDAEQY
v_call: TRBV2; clone_size: .; j_call: TRBJ2-2; d_call: .; cdr3_aa: ASSRRALDTGELF
v_call: TRBV7-2; clone_size: .; j_call: TRBJ1-2; d_call: .; cdr3_aa: ASSLVGGGGGYT
v_call: TRBV12-3/TRBV12-4; clone_size: .; j_call: TRBJ2-7; d_call: TRBD1; cdr3_aa: ASRSTGGGYEQY
v_call: TRBV6-6; clone_size: few; j_call: TRBJ2-7; d_call: TRBD1; cdr3_aa: ASSYSIQVAGGEQY
v_call: TRBV4-2; clone_size: few; j_call: TRBJ2-3; d_call: .; cdr3_aa: ASSHWRERGTDTQY
v_call: TRBV20-1; clone_size: .; j_call: TRBJ2-1; d_call: TRBD1; cdr3_aa: SARTGTGTYNEQF
v_call: TRBV4-1; clone_size: few; j_call: TRBJ2-7; d_call: TRBD2; cdr3_aa: ASSLQPRTSGSYEQY
v_call: TRBV27; clone_size: .; j_call: TRBJ2-7; d_call: TRBD2; cdr3_aa: ASRDSGTYEQY
v_call: TRBV4-2; clone_size: .; j_call: TRBJ2-2; d_call: .; cdr3_aa: ASSPQQANTGELF
v_call: TRBV30; clone_size: .; j_call: TRBJ2-5; d_call: .; cdr3_aa: AWSVGLPGLQETQY
v_call: TRBV28; clone_size: .; j_call: TRBJ2-7; d_call: .; cdr3_aa: ASFDWGNYEQY
v_call: TRBV29-1; clone_size: many; j_call: TRBJ2-7; d_call: TRBD2; cdr3_aa: SCRSGLAGESGEQY
v_call: TRBV6-2/TRBV6-3; clone_size: once; j_call: TRBJ2-3; d_call: TRBD2; cdr3_aa: ASSSGTSGIDTQY
v_call: TRBV12-3/TRBV12-4; clone_size: .; j_call: TRBJ2-7; d_call: TRBD1; cdr3_aa: ASSPTGMGSYEQY
v_call: TRBV7-2; clone_size: .; j_call: TRBJ1-2; d_call: .; cdr3_aa: ASSFQASIRGYT
v_call: TRBV28; clone_size: .; j_call: .; d_call: TRBD1; cdr3_aa: ASTAGGGQTQY
v_call: TRBV12-3/TRBV12-4; clone_size: .; j_call: TRBJ1-5; d_call: .; cdr3_aa: ASSSQAQVRGQPQH
v_call: TRBV15; clone_size: .; j_call: TRBJ2-6; d_call: .; cdr3_aa: ATISGQSGANVLT
v_call: TRBV6-5; clone_size: .; j_call: TRBJ2-7; d_call: .; cdr3_aa: ASSYRGKRNYEQY
v_call: TRBV6-6; clone_size: .; j_call: TRBJ2-3; d_call: .; cdr3_aa: ASSNPLAGRGDTQY
v_call: TRBV5-8; clone_size: .; j_call: TRBJ2-4; d_call: .; cdr3_aa: AAALLAKNIQY
v_call: TRBV20-1; clone_size: .; j_call: TRBJ1-2; d_call: .; cdr3_aa: SARNYGYT
v_call: TRBV27; clone_size: few; j_call: TRBJ2-7; d_call: TRBD2; cdr3_aa: ASSETSGSIEYEQY
v_call: TRBV25-1; clone_size: .; j_call: TRBJ2-7; d_call: TRBD2; cdr3_aa: ASSDGTSASYEQY
v_call: TRBV5-5; clone_size: few; j_call: TRBJ2-2; d_call: .; cdr3_aa: ASSILSLTGELF
v_call: TRBV5-4; clone_size: .; j_call: TRBJ1-1; d_call: .; cdr3_aa: ASSPEWIGTEAF
v_call: TRBV4-1; clone_size: many; j_call: TRBJ2-3; d_call: .; cdr3_aa: ASSQVADTQY
v_call: TRBV6-5; clone_size: .; j_call: TRBJ2-3; d_call: .; cdr3_aa: ASSYEGRGTQY
v_call: TRBV20-1; clone_size: few; j_call: TRBJ1-1; d_call: TRBD1; cdr3_aa: SAPDRGLDTEAF
v_call: TRBV29-1; clone_size: .; j_call: TRBJ2-1; d_call: .; cdr3_aa: SANRNTGEQF
v_call: TRBV29-1; clone_size: .; j_call: TRBJ2-3; d_call: TRBD2; cdr3_aa: SVEGAGARTDTQY
v_call: TRBV5-4; clone_size: .; j_call: TRBJ1-1; d_call: .; cdr3_aa: ASSLSPGEAF
v_call: TRBV5-1; clone_size: few; j_call: TRBJ2-3; d_call: .; cdr3_aa: ASSLGGDPADTQY
v_call: TRBV20-1; clone_size: .; j_call: TRBJ1-6; d_call: .; cdr3_aa: SASERSNSPLH
v_call: TRBV12-3/TRBV12-4; clone_size: .; j_call: TRBJ2-3; d_call: TRBD2; cdr3_aa: ASSRRTSGRSTDTQY
v_call: TRBV10-3; clone_size: .; j_call: TRBJ2-1; d_call: TRBD2; cdr3_aa: AITGLDRNDQF
v_call: TRBV12-3/TRBV12-4; clone_size: .; j_call: TRBJ1-2; d_call: .; cdr3_aa: ASFFTDLTNYGYT
v_call: TRBV11-2; clone_size: .; j_call: TRBJ2-3; d_call: TRBD2; cdr3_aa: ASSLDPSGAPGTQY
v_call: TRBV10-3; clone_size: .; j_call: TRBJ2-7; d_call: .; cdr3_aa: AITQSSSYEQY
v_call: TRBV3-1; clone_size: .; j_call: TRBJ1-6; d_call: .; cdr3_aa: ASSQQWGNSPLH
v_call: TRBV10-3; clone_size: few; j_call: TRBJ2-5; d_call: .; cdr3_aa: AISIGSPQETQY
v_call: TRBV7-9; clone_size: few; j_call: TRBJ2-5; d_call: .; cdr3_aa: ASTTAGQQETQY
v_call: TRBV7-2; clone_size: many; j_call: TRBJ1-2; d_call: .; cdr3_aa: ASSFQQLANYGYT
v_call: TRBV5-1; clone_size: few; j_call: TRBJ2-7; d_call: .; cdr3_aa: ASSLELGSYYEQY